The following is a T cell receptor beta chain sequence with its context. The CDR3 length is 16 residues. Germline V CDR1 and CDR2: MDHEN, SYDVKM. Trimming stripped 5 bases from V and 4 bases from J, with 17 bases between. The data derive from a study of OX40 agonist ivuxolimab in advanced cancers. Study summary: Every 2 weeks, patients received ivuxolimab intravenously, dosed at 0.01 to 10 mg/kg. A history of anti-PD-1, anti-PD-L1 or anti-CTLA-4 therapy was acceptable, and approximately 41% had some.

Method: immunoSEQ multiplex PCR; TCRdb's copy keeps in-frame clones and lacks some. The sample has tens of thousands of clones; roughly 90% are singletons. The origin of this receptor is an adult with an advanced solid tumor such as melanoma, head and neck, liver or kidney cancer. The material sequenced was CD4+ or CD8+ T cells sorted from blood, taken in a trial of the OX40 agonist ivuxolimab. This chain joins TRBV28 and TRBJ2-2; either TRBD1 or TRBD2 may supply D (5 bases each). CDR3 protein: CASSAPEAGSTGELFF. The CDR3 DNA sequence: TGTGCCAGCAGTGCTCCGGAGGCAGGGAGCACCGGGGAGCTGTTTTTT.